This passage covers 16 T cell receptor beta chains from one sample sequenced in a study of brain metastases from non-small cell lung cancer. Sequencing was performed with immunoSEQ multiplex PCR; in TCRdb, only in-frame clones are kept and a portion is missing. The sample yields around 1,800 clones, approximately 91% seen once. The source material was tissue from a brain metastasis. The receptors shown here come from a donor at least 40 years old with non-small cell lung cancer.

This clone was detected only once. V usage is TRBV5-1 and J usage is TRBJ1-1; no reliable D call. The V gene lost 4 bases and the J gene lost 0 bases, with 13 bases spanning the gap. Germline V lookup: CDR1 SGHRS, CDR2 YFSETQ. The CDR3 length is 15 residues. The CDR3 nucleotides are TGCGCCAGCAGCCCCGGCAGTCCGATGAACACTGAAGCTTTCTTT. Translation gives CASSPGSPMNTEAFF.

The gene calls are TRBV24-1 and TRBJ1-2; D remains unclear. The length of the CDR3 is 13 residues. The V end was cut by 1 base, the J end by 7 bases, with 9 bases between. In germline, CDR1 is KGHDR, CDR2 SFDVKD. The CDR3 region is CATSDFWGGGYTF. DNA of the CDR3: TGTGCCACCAGTGATTTCTGGGGAGGTGGCTACACCTTC.

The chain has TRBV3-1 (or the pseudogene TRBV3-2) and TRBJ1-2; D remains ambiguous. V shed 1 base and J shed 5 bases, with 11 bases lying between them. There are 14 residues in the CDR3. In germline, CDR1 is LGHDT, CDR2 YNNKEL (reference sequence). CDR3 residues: CASSQVPRGYGYTF. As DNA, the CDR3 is TGTGCCAGCAGCCAAGTTCCTCGGGGTTATGGCTACACCTTC.

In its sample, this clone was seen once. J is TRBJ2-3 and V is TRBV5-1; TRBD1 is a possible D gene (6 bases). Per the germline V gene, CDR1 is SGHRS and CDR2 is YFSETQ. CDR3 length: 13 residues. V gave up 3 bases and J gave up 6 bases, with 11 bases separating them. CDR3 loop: CASSSRQADTQYF. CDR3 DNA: TGCGCCAGCAGCTCCAGACAGGCGGATACGCAGTATTTT.

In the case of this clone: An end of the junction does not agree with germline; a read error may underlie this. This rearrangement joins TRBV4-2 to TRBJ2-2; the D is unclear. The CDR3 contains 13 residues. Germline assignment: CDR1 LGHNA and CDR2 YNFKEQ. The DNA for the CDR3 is TGTGCCAGCAGCCAAGAGGCCACCGGAGAGCTGTTTTTT. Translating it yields CASSQEATGELFF.

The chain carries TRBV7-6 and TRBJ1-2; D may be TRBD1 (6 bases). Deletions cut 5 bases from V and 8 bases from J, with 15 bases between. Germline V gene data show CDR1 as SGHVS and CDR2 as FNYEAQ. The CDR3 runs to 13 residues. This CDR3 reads CASSPRAGDGYTF. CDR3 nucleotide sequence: TGTGCCAGCAGCCCCCGAGCAGGGGACGGCTACACCTTC.

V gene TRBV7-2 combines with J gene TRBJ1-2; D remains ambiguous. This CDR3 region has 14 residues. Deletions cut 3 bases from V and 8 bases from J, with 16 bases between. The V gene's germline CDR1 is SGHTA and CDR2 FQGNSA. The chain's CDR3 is CASSFPEPLRGYTF. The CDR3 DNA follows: TGTGCCAGCAGCTTCCCAGAACCCTTGAGAGGCTACACCTTC.

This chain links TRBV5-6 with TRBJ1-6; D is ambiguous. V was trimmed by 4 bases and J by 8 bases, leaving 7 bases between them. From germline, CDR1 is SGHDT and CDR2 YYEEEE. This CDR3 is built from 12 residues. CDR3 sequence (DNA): TGTGCCAGCAGCGTTGGGTATTCACCCCTCCACTTT. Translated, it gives CASSVGYSPLHF.

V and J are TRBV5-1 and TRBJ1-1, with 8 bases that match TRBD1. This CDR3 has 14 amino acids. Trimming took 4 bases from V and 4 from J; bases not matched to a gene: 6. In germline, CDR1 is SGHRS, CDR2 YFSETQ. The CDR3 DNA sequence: TGCGCCAGCAGCGCAGGGGGCTGGGGCACTGAAGCTTTCTTT. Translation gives CASSAGGWGTEAFF.

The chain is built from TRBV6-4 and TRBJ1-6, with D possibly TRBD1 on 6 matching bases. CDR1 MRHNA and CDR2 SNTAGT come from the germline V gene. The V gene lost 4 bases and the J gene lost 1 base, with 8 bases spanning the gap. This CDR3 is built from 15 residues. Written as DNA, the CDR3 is TGTGCCAGCAGTGCGGGGGCTTCCTATAATTCACCCCTCCACTTT. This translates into CASSAGASYNSPLHF.

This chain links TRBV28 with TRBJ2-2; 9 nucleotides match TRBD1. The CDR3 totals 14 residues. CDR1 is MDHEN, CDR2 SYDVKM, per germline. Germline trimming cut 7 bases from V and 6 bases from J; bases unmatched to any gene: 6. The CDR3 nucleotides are TGTGCCAGCATAAGGGACAGGGCATCCGGGGAGCTGTTTTTT. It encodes CASIRDRASGELFF.

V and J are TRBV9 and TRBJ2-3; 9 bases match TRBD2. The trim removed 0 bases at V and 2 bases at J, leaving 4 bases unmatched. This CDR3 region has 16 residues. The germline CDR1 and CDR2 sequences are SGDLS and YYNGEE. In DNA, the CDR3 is TGTGCCAGCAGCGTAGGGACTAGCGCTTTCACAGATACGCAGTATTTT. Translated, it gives CASSVGTSAFTDTQYF.

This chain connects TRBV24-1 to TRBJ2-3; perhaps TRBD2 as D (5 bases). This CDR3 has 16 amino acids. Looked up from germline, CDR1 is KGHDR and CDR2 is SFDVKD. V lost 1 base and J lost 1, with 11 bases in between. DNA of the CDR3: TGTGCCACCAGTGATTTCGGGAAGGAGGGCACAGATACGCAGTATTTT. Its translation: CATSDFGKEGTDTQYF.

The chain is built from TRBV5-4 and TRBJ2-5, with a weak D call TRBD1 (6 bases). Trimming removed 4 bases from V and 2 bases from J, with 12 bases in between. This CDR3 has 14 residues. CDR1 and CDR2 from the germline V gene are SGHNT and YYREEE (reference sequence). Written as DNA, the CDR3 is TGTGCCAGCAGCCTCGGACAGACGCAAGAGACCCAGTACTTC. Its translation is CASSLGQTQETQYF.

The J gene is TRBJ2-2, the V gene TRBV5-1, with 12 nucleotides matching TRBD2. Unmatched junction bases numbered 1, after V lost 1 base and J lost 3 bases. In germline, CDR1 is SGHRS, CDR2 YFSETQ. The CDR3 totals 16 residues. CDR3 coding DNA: TGCGCCAGCAGCTTGAGGACTAGCGGGGACACCGGGGAGCTGTTTTTT. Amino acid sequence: CASSLRTSGDTGELFF.

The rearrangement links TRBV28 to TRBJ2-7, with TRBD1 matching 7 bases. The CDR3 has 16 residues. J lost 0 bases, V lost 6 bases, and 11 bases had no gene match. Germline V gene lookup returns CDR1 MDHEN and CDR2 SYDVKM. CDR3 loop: CASSPGQAVSSYEQYV. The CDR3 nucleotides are TGTGCCAGCAGCCCCGGACAGGCGGTGAGCTCCTACGAGCAGTACGTC.